This T cell receptor beta chain was captured in a study of shared clonotypes between healthy human individuals. In the CD4+ fraction, cells were divided into CD45RA+ naive and CD45RA-negative memory subsets. The V end lost 2 bases, the J end lost 3 bases, and 9 bases lay between the germline ends. From germline, CDR1 is SGHDT and CDR2 YYEEEE. This CDR3 comprises 14 residues. TCRdb's copy holds only in-frame clones and misses some; the assay was immunoSEQ multiplex PCR. The top ten clones hold roughly 1.5% of a sample with 950,000 to 1,100,000 clones, around 75% of them seen once. The genes are TRBV5-6 and TRBJ1-3; D ambiguous. The specimen sequenced was memory CD4+ T cells sorted from blood. The subset is: CD45RA-negative fraction. The clonotype was recovered from a man aged 18 to 29 in good health. CDR3 protein: CASSFRGDGNTIYF. Written as DNA, the CDR3 is TGTGCCAGCAGCTTCAGAGGTGATGGAAACACCATATATTTT.